This T cell receptor beta chain was observed in a study of blood T cell repertoires in COVID-19. Overall study context: T cells, B-cell-depleted T cells, or PBMCs provided the cDNA or gDNA that served as material.

This CDR3 comprises 16 residues. Germline CDR1 GTSNPN, CDR2 SVGIG (reference sequence). With 0 bases clipped from V and 5 bases from J, the junction kept 9 bases outside the gene matches. Original analysis: Researchers report that nucleated cell counts were estimated from reference gene primer amplification. Using immunoSEQ multiplex PCR, the repertoire was profiled, and TCRdb retains in-frame clones only, with some absent. V and J calls and clone size are copied from that table; D and trimming were computed from the DNA. The sample lists 140,000 to 150,000 clones, around 84% occurring once. A Seattle source enrolled patients during active infection and followed them longitudinally.

The chain joins TRBV30 to TRBJ1-5; 8 bases are shared with TRBD1. The sequencing sample was made of peripheral blood. The TCR originated in a man aged 25-45 years with COVID-19, enrolled during active disease. CDR3 coding DNA: TGTGCCTGGAGTGTAAGAACCGCAGGGGGCGATCAGCCCCAGCATTTT. It encodes CAWSVRTAGGDQPQHF.